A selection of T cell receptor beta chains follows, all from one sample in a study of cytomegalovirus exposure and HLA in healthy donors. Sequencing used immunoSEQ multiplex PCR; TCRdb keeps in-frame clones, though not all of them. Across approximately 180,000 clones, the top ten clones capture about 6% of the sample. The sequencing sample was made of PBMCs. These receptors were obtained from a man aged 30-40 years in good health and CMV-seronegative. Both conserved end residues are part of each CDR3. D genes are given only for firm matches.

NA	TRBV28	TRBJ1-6	CASSLRETYNSPLHF	TGTGCCAGCAGTTTGCGAGAAACCTATAATTCACCCCTCCACTTT
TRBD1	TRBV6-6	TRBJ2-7	CASRRDSYYEQYF	TGTGCCAGCAGAAGGGACAGCTACTACGAGCAGTACTTC
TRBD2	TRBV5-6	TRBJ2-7	CASSLEGREFNEQYF	TGTGCCAGCAGCTTGGAGGGGCGGGAGTTCAACGAGCAGTACTTC
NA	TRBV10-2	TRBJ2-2	CASVTTGELFF	TGCGCCAGTGTTACTACCGGGGAGCTGTTTTTT
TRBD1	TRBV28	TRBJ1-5	CASSSTGTGYQPQHF	TGTGCCAGCAGTTCAACCGGGACAGGGTACCAGCCCCAGCATTTT
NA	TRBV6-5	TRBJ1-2	CASMRGGSGYTF	TGTGCCAGCATGAGGGGGGGCAGCGGCTACACCTTC
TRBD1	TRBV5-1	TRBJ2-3	CASSSTGGVDTQYF	TGCGCCAGCAGCTCGACAGGGGGCGTGGATACGCAGTATTTT
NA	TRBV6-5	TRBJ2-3	CASSRLDTQYF	TGTGCCAGCAGCCGACTAGATACGCAGTATTTT
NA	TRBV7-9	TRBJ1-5	CASSLQGHQPQHF	TGTGCCAGCAGCTTACAGGGGCATCAGCCCCAGCATTTT
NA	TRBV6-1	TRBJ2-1	CASSEGPGYGEQFF	TGTGCCAGCAGTGAGGGGCCAGGTTACGGCGAGCAGTTCTTC
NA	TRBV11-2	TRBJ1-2	CASSIVSAGRSNPYYGYTF	TGTGCCAGCAGCATAGTCTCGGCGGGCAGGTCCAACCCTTACTATGGCTACACCTTC
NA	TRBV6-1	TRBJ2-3	CASSAVDTQYF	TGTGCCAGCAGTGCGGTAGATACGCAGTATTTT
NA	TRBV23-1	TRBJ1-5	CASRDGGRGGQPQHF	TGCGCCAGCAGAGATGGGGGCAGGGGCGGTCAGCCCCAGCATTTT
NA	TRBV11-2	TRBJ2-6	CASSATTTRILGANVLTF	TGTGCCAGCAGCGCCACGACAACTCGGATTCTGGGGGCCAACGTCCTGACTTTC